These 13 T cell receptor beta chains originate from one sample sequenced in a study of cytomegalovirus exposure and HLA in healthy donors. 13 Jbeta primers and 60 Vbeta primers were used for the PCR. Sequencing used immunoSEQ multiplex PCR; TCRdb keeps in-frame clones, though not all of them. The top ten clones hold less than 0.75% of a sample with under 150,000 clones, roughly 79% of them seen once. The sequencing input was PBMCs. The receptors here all came from a man younger than 35 in good health and CMV-seronegative.

This rearrangement joins TRBV28 to TRBJ1-5; no definite D call. This CDR3 contains 18 residues. V was shortened by 4 bases and J by 4 bases, with 23 bases between the two germline ends. Germline V CDR1 and CDR2: MDHEN, SYDVKM. The CDR3 is CASSSLISGKFRNQPQHF. CDR3 bases: TGTGCCAGCAGTTCCCTCATATCGGGGAAGTTCCGAAATCAGCCCCAGCATTTT.

V usage is TRBV7-8 and J usage is TRBJ1-4, with D possibly being TRBD1 (6 bases). Trimming stripped 5 bases from V and 4 bases from J, with 8 bases between. This CDR3 contains 13 residues. Germline V lookup: CDR1 SGHVS, CDR2 FQNEAQ. The CDR3 sequence: CASSRGGNEKLFF. The CDR3 DNA follows: TGTGCCAGCAGCAGAGGGGGTAATGAAAAACTGTTTTTT.

The rearrangement joins TRBV7-6 to TRBJ1-5, with 12 positions matching TRBD1. Looked up from germline, CDR1 is SGHVS and CDR2 is FNYEAQ. The CDR3 has 16 amino acids. V gave up 8 bases and J gave up 2 bases; unmatched junction bases: 7. This CDR3 reads CASSWGTGGGNQPQHF. In nucleotides, the CDR3 is TGTGCCAGCTCCTGGGGGACAGGGGGCGGCAATCAGCCCCAGCATTTT.

The rearrangement uses TRBV19 and TRBJ2-3, with D perhaps TRBD2 (5 bases). The V gene's germline CDR1 is LNHDA and CDR2 SQIVND (reference sequence). Between the trimmed V and J ends, which lost 5 bases and 3 bases, there was a span of 15 bases. This CDR3 is built from 15 residues. This CDR3 is CASSPPRRQTDTQYF. The CDR3 DNA sequence: TGTGCCAGTAGTCCCCCCAGGAGGCAGACAGATACGCAGTATTTT.

The V and J genes are TRBV30 and TRBJ1-1, with TRBD1 as a possible D gene (5 bases). The CDR3 runs 16 residues. Trimming left V 0 bases short and J 3 bases short, with 17 bases between. CDR1 is GTSNPN, CDR2 SVGIG, per germline (reference sequence). The DNA for the CDR3 is TGTGCCTGGAGTGTAAGAAGGGGTATAGGGGACACTGAAGCTTTCTTT. This encodes CAWSVRRGIGDTEAFF.

This clone appeared once. The CDR3, as DNA: TGTGCCAGCAGTGAGACAGCTTATAGCAATCAGCCCCAGCATTTT. Amino acid sequence: CASSETAYSNQPQHF. This chain uses TRBV25-1 with TRBJ1-5; D may be TRBD1 (5 bases). The V gene lost 3 bases and the J gene lost 0 bases, with 9 bases spanning the gap. The CDR3 extends over 15 amino acids. Germline V gene data show CDR1 as MGHDK and CDR2 as SYGVNS.

This clone came up once. The V and J genes are TRBV14 and TRBJ1-1; D is possibly TRBD1 (5 bases). Germline loops: CDR1 SGHDN, CDR2 FVKESK. Trimming cost V 4 bases and J 3 bases, with 12 bases left between them. The CDR3 sequence is 14 residues long. In DNA form, the CDR3 reads TGTGCCAGCAGCCGGAGGGGTTGGGACACTGAAGCTTTCTTT. Protein product: CASSRRGWDTEAFF.

The chain recombines TRBV5-1 with TRBJ1-3, with a weak D call TRBD1 (6 bases). The V gene lost 4 bases and the J gene lost 0 bases, with 11 bases spanning the gap. Germline CDR1 is SGHRS and CDR2 is YFSETQ. This CDR3 is built from 15 residues. The CDR3, as DNA: TGCGCCAGCAGCACGACAGGCCTCTCTGGAAACACCATATATTTT. Protein: CASSTTGLSGNTIYF.

This clone has just a few counts. The chain links TRBV7-2 to TRBJ2-5, with D hard to call. Germline CDR1 SGHTA, CDR2 FQGNSA. Trimming took off 5 bases at V and 2 bases at J, with 12 bases between the two ends. The CDR3 extends over 14 amino acids. The CDR3 DNA follows: TGTGCCAGCAGCCTAAATCCCGGGCAAGAGACCCAGTACTTC. This codes for CASSLNPGQETQYF.

V usage is TRBV7-9 and J usage is TRBJ1-2, with D unresolved. CDR3 length: 14 amino acids. Germline V gene lookup returns CDR1 SEHNR and CDR2 FQNEAQ (reference sequence). The V end was cut by 4 bases, the J end by 2 bases, with 11 bases between. The CDR3: CASSSNRENYGYTF. CDR3 DNA sequence: TGTGCCAGCAGCTCCAACCGGGAGAACTATGGCTACACCTTC.

This sequence joins TRBV27 and TRBJ1-2, with TRBD1 identical over 9 bases. CDR1 and CDR2 (germline): MNHEY, SMNVEV (reference sequence). V trimming: 10 bases; J trimming: 5 bases; junction bases outside the gene matches: 11. The CDR3 runs to 14 residues. Here the CDR3 DNA reads TGTGCCACCCGACAGGGGGACGACCCTTATGGCTACACCTTC. Translated: CATRQGDDPYGYTF.

The chain carries TRBV30 and TRBJ2-3; D call uncertain. Per the germline V gene, CDR1 is GTSNPN and CDR2 is SVGIG (reference sequence). CDR3 size: 13 residues. Trimming took 6 bases from V and 1 from J, leaving 11 bases between them. The CDR3 DNA is TGTGCCTGTTCCCCTCCGGGCACAGATACGCAGTATTTT. The encoded protein is CACSPPGTDTQYF.

The chain couples TRBV28 to TRBJ1-2, with a possible D match to TRBD1 (6 bases). The CDR3 is 15 residues long. The germline CDR1 and CDR2 sequences are MDHEN and SYDVKM. Trimming took 6 bases from V and 7 from J, leaving 21 bases between them. As DNA, the CDR3 is TGTGCCAGCAGCCCGGGAGGGGGGGCGAAGGTTGGCTACACCTTC. Amino acids: CASSPGGGAKVGYTF.